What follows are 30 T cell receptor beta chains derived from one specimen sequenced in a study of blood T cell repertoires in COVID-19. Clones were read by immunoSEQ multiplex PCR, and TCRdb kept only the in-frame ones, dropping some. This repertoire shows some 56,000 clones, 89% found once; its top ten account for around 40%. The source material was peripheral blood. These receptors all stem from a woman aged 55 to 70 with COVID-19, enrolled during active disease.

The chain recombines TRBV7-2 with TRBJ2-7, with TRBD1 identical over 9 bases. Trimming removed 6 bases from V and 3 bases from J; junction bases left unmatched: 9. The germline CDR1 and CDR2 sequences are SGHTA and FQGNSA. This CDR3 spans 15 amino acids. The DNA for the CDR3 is TGTGCCAGCAGGTCCGGGGGGACAGGGTACTACGAGCAGTACTTC. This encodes CASRSGGTGYYEQYF.

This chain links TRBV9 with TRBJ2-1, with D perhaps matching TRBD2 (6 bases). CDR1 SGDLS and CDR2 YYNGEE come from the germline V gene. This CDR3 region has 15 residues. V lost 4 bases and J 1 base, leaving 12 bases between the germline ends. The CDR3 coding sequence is TGTGCCAGCAGCCCCGGGACTCCTTCCTACAATGAGCAGTTCTTC. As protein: CASSPGTPSYNEQFF.

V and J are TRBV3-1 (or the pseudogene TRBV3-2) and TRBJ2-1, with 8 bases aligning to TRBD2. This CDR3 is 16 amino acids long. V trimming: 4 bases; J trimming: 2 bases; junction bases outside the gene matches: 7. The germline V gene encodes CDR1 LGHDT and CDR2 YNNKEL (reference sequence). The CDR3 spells CASSPRIAGPYNEQFF. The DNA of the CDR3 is TGTGCCAGCAGCCCAAGAATAGCGGGACCCTACAATGAGCAGTTCTTC.

The CDR3 reads CAIKGTSGYNEQFF. CDR3 bases: TGTGCCATCAAAGGGACTAGCGGGTACAATGAGCAGTTCTTC. The chain uses TRBV10-3 and TRBJ2-1, with 12 bases that match TRBD2. J was trimmed by 4 bases and V by 7 bases; bases with no gene match: 2. CDR3 length: 14 amino acids. CDR1 ENHRY and CDR2 SYGVKD come from the germline V gene.

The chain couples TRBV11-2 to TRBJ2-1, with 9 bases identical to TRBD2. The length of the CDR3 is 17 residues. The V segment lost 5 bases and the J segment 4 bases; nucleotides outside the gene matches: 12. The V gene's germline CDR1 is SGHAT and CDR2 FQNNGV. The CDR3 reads CASSPRGGGAGYNEQFF. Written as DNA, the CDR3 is TGTGCCAGCAGCCCAAGAGGCGGGGGGGCGGGATACAATGAGCAGTTCTTC. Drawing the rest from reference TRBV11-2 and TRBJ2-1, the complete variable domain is EAGVAQSPRYKIIEKRQSVAFWCNPISGHATLYWYQQILGQGPKLLIQFQNNGVVDDSQLPKDRFSAERLKGVDSTLKIQPAKLEDSAVYLCASSPRGGGAGYNEQFFGPGTRLTVL.

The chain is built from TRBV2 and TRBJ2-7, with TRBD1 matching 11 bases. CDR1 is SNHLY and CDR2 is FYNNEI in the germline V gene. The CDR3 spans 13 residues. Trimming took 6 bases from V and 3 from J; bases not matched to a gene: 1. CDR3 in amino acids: CASSGTGGYEQYF. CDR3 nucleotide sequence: TGTGCCAGCAGCGGGACAGGGGGCTACGAGCAGTACTTC.

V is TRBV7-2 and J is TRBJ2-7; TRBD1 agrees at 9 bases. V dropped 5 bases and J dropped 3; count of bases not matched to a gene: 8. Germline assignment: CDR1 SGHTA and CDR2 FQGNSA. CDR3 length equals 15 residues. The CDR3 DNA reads TGTGCCAGCAGCCTTTTCGGACAGGGGCGCTACGAGCAGTACTTC. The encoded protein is CASSLFGQGRYEQYF.

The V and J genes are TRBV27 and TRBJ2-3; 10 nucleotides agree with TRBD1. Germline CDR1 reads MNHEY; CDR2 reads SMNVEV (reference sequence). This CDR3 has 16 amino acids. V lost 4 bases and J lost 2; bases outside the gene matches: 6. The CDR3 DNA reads TGTGCCAGCAGTTCCCCCGGGACAGGGGCCACAGATACGCAGTATTTT. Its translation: CASSSPGTGATDTQYF.

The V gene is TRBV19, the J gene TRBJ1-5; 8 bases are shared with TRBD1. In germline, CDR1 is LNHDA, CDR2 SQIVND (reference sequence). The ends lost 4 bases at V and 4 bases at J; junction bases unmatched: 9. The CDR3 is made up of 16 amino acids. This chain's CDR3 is CASSTSGQGANQPQHF. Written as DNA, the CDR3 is TGTGCCAGTAGTACCTCCGGGCAGGGGGCGAATCAGCCCCAGCATTTT.

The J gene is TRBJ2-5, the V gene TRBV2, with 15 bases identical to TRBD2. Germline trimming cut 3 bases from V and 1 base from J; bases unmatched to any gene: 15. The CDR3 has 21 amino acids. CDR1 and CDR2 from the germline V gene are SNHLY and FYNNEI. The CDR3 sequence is CASSDRGRTSGREEFQETQYF. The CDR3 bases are TGTGCCAGCAGTGACAGGGGGAGGACTAGCGGGAGGGAGGAATTCCAAGAGACCCAGTACTTC.

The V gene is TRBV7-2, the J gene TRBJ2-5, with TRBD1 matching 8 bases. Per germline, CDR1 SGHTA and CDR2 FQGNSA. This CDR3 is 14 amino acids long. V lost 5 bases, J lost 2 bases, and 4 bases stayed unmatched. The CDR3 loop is CASSQRQGQETQYF. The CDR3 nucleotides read TGTGCCAGCAGCCAAAGACAGGGGCAAGAGACCCAGTACTTC. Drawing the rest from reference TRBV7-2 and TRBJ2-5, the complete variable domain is GAGVSQSPSNKVTEKGKDVELRCDPISGHTALYWYRQSLGQGLEFLIYFQGNSAPDKSGLPSDRFSAERTGGSVSTLTIQRTQQEDSAVYLCASSQRQGQETQYFGPGTRLLVL.

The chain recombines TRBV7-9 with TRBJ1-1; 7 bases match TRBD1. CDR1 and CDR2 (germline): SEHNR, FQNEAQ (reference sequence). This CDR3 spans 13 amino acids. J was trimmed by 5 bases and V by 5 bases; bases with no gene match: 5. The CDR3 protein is CASSPLRGTEAFF. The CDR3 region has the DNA TGTGCCAGCAGCCCGCTCAGGGGGACTGAAGCTTTCTTT.

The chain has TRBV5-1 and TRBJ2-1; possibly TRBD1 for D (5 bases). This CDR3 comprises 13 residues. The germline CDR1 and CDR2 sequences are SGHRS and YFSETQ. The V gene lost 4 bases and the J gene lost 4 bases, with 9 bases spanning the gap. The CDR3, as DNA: TGCGCCAGCAGCCTGACAGAGTACAATGAGCAGTTCTTC. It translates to CASSLTEYNEQFF.

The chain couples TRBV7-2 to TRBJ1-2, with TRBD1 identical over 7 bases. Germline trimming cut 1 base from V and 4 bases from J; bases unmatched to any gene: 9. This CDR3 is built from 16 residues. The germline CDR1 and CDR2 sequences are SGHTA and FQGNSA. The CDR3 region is CASSLVPTGEFYGYTF. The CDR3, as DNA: TGTGCCAGCAGCTTAGTACCTACAGGGGAATTCTATGGCTACACCTTC.

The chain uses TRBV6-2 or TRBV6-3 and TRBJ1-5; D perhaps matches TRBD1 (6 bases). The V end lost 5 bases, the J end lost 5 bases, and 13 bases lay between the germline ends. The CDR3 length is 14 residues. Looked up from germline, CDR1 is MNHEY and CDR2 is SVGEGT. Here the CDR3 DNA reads TGTGCCAGCAGTAGCGGGGGCTCGGATCAGCCCCAGCATTTT. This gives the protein CASSSGGSDQPQHF.

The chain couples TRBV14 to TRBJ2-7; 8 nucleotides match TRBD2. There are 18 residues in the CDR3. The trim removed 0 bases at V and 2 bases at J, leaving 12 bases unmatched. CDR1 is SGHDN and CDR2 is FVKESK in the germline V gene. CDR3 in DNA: TGTGCCAGCAGCCAAGACGACGGGTGGGGACTAGGGGCCTACGAGCAGTACTTC. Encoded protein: CASSQDDGWGLGAYEQYF.

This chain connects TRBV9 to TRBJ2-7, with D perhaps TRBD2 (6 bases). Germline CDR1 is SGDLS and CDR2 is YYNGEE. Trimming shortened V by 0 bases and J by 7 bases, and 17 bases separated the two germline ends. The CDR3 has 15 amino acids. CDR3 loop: CASSVGGGTAKEQYF. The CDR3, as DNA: TGTGCCAGCAGCGTAGGTGGGGGGACGGCTAAGGAGCAGTACTTC.

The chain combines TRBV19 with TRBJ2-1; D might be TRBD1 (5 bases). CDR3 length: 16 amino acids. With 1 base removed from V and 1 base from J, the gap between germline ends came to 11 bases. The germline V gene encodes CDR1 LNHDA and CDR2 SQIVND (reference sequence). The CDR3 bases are TGTGCCAGTAGTATAGTTGCAGGGCATTCCTACAATGAGCAGTTCTTC. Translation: CASSIVAGHSYNEQFF.

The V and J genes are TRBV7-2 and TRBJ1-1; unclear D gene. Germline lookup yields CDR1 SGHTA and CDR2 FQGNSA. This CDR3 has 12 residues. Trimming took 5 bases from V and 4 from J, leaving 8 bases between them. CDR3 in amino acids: CASSPRSTEAFF. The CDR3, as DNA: TGTGCCAGCAGCCCCCGTAGCACTGAAGCTTTCTTT.

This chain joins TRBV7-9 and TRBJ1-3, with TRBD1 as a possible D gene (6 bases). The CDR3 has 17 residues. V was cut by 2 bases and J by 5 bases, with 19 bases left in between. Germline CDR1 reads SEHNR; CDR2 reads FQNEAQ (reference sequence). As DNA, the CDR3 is TGTGCCAGCAGCTTATTGATCGCGCAGGGGACACGAAACACCATATATTTT. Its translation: CASSLLIAQGTRNTIYF.

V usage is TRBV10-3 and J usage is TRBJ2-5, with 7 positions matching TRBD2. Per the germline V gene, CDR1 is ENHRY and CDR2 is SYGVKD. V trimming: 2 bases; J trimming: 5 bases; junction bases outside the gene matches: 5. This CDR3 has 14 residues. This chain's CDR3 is CAISERGESETQYF. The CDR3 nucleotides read TGTGCCATCAGTGAGCGGGGGGAATCGGAGACCCAGTACTTC.

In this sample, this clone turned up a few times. CDR3 loop: CASSRGQQQETQYF. Written as DNA, the CDR3 is TGTGCCAGCAGCCGGGGACAGCAGCAAGAGACCCAGTACTTC. The gene calls are TRBV28 and TRBJ2-5, with TRBD1 matching over 7 bases. The J segment lost 2 bases and the V segment lost 6 bases, leaving 6 bases of the junction unmatched. This CDR3 region has 14 residues. Germline loops: CDR1 MDHEN, CDR2 SYDVKM.

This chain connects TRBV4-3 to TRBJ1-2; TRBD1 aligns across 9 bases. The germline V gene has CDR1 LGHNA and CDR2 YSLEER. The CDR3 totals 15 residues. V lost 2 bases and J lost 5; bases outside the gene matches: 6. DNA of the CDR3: TGCGCCAGCAGCCAATCTCGACAGGGGGGGTATGGCTACACCTTC. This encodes CASSQSRQGGYGYTF.

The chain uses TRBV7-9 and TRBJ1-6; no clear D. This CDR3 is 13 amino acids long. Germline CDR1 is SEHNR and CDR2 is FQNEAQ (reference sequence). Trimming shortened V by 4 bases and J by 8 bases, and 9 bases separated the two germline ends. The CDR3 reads CASSSLGYSPLHF. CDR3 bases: TGTGCCAGCAGCTCCCTTGGCTATTCACCCCTCCACTTT.

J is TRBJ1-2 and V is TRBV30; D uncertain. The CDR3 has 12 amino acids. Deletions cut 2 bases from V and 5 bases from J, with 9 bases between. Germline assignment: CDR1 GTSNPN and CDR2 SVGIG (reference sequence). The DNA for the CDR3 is TGTGCCTGGAGTCCCCAAGCGTATGGCTACACCTTC. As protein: CAWSPQAYGYTF. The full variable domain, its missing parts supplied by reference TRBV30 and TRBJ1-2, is SQTIHQWPATLVQPVGSPLSLECTVEGTSNPNLYWYRQAAGRGLQLLFYSVGIGQISSEVPQNLSASRPQDRQFILSSKKLLLSDSGFYLCAWSPQAYGYTFGSGTRLTVV.

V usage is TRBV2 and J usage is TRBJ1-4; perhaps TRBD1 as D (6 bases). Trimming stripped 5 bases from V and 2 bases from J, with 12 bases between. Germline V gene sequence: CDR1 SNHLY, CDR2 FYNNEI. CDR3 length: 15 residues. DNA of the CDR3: TGTGCCAGCAGTAGGGGGAGGGGGACTAATGAAAAACTGTTTTTT. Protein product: CASSRGRGTNEKLFF.

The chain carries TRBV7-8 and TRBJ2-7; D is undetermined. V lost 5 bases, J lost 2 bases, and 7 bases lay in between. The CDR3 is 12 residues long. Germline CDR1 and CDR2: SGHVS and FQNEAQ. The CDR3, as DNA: TGTGCCAGCAGCCCACAAGCCTACGAGCAGTACTTC. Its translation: CASSPQAYEQYF.

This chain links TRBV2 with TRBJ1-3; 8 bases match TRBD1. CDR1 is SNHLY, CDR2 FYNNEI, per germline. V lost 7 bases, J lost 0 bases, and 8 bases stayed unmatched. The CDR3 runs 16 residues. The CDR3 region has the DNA TGTGCCAGCACTCGGGGACAGGTCGACTCTGGAAACACCATATATTTT. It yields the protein CASTRGQVDSGNTIYF.

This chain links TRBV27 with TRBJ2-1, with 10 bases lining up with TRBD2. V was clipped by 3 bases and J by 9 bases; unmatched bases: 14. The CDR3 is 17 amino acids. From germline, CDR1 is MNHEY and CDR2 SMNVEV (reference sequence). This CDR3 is CASSLPLGSGGAREQFF. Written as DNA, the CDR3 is TGTGCCAGCAGTTTGCCCCTGGGGAGCGGGGGGGCCCGTGAGCAGTTCTTC.

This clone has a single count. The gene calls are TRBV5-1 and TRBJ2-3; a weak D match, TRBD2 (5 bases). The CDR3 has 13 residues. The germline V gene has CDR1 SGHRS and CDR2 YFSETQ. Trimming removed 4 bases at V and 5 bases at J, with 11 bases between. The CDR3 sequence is CASSPHGRDTQYF. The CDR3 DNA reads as TGCGCCAGCAGCCCCCATGGGAGAGATACGCAGTATTTT.